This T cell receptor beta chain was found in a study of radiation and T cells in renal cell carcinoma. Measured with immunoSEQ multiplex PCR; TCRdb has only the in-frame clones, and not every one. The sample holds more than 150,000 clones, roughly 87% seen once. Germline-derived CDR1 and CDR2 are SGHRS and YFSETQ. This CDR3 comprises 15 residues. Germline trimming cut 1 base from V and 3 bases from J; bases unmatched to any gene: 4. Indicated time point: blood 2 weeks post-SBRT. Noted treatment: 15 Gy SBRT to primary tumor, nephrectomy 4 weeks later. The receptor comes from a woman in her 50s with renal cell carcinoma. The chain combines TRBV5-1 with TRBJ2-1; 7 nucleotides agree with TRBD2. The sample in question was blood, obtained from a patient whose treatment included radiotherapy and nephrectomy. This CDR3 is CASSLLAESYNEQFF. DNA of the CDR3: TGCGCCAGCAGCTTGCTAGCGGAAAGCTACAATGAGCAGTTCTTC.